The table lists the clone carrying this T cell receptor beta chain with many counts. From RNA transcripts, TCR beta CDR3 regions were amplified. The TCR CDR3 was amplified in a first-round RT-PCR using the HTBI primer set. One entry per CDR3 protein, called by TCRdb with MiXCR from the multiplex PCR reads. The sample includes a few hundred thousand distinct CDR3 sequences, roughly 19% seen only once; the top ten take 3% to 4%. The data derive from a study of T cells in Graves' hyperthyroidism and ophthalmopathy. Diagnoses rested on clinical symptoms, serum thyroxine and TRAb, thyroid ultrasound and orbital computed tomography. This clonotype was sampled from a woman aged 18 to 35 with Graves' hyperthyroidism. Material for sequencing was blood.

The CDR3 loop is CASKVGQGYYGYTF. The CDR3 DNA sequence: TGTGCCAGCAAGGTCGGACAGGGGTACTATGGCTACACCTTC. The chain uses TRBV6-1 and TRBJ1-2, with 9 bases fitting TRBD1. Germline V lookup: CDR1 MNHNS, CDR2 SASEGT. Trimming took 7 bases from V and 3 from J; bases not matched to a gene: 6. CDR3 length: 14 amino acids.